Each of the 19 T cell receptor beta chains below was sequenced from the same sample in a study of blood T cell repertoires in COVID-19 (dated by TCRdb to 2018 to 2021). Receptor libraries were prepared by the immunoSEQ multiplex PCR assay. TCRdb stores this immuneACCESS table with in-frame sequences only. Part of the clones is absent; in the studies checked, under half of the shortfall reflects unresolved V genes, and no reason is known for the rest. In all, the sample holds around 220,000 clones, and around nine tenths of those were seen once. Less than 2.5% of the sample rests with the top ten. Sequencing input: PBMCs or T cells enriched from blood (not recorded which). These receptors originate from a woman in her late teens or twenties who had recovered from COVID-19.

The rearrangement links TRBV2 to TRBJ1-2, with D tentatively TRBD1 (6 bases). Deletions cut 6 bases from V and 6 bases from J, with 20 bases between. The CDR3 loop spans 15 amino acids. Germline assignment: CDR1 SNHLY and CDR2 FYNNEI. The CDR3 spells CASSGKVGAYDGYTF. The DNA for the CDR3 is TGTGCCAGCAGCGGAAAGGTGGGGGCATATGATGGCTACACCTTC.

The chain joins TRBV21-1 to TRBJ2-3; TRBD2, the table's D call, lacks a check against the DNA. TRBV21-1 is a known pseudogene. This CDR3 spans 18 amino acids. CDR3: CASSKENVGGRGTDTQYF. CDR3 nucleotides: TGTGCCAGCAGCAAAGAAAACGTGGGAGGTCGTGGTACAGATACGCAGTATTTT.

There are a few counts of this clone. The J gene is TRBJ2-2, the V gene TRBV7-2; a possible D gene is TRBD1 (6 bases). Looked up from germline, CDR1 is SGHTA and CDR2 is FQGNSA. V shed 4 bases and J shed 1 base, with 10 bases lying between them. The CDR3 is 15 amino acids. The DNA for the CDR3 is TGTGCCAGCAGCTCACCGGACAGGAACACCGGGGAGCTGTTTTTT. As protein: CASSSPDRNTGELFF. Using reference TRBV7-2 and TRBJ2-2 for the parts outside the CDR3, the full variable domain is GAGVSQSPSNKVTEKGKDVELRCDPISGHTALYWYRQSLGQGLEFLIYFQGNSAPDKSGLPSDRFSAERTGGSVSTLTIQRTQQEDSAVYLCASSSPDRNTGELFFGEGSRLTVL.

The CDR3 loop reads CASSQDDRDRGRGGNSPLHF. The CDR3, as DNA: TGTGCCAGCAGCCAAGACGACCGAGACAGGGGGCGAGGTGGTAATTCACCCCTCCACTTT. This chain links TRBV3-1 (or the pseudogene TRBV3-2) with TRBJ1-6; 10 positions match TRBD1. V dropped 0 bases and J dropped 6; count of bases not matched to a gene: 14. Germline CDR1 reads LGHDT; CDR2 reads YNNKEL (reference sequence). The CDR3 totals 20 residues.

This chain connects TRBV6-4 to TRBJ1-4, with D unclear. The CDR3 is made up of 11 amino acids. V was clipped by 7 bases and J by 5 bases, with 5 bases between them. In germline, CDR1 is MRHNA, CDR2 SNTAGT. CDR3 coding DNA: TGTGCCAGCACTCTCAATGAAAAACTGTTTTTT. This sequence encodes CASTLNEKLFF.

Here the CDR3 reads CASFMASTDTQYF. CDR3 bases: TGTGCCAGCTTCATGGCAAGCACAGATACGCAGTATTTT. The chain combines TRBV2 with TRBJ2-3; D gene unclear. Germline-derived CDR1 and CDR2 are SNHLY and FYNNEI. V lost 8 bases and J lost 0, with 9 bases in between. The CDR3 length is 13 residues.

This clone was observed a handful of times. J is TRBJ2-7 and V is TRBV7-6; 13 bases map to TRBD2. After removal of 1 base from V and 4 bases from J, the junction contained 4 bases not matched to a gene. Germline V lookup: CDR1 SGHVS, CDR2 FNYEAQ. The CDR3 consists of 16 residues. CDR3 amino acids: CASSLGGTSGDYEQYF. CDR3 nucleotide sequence: TGTGCCAGCAGCTTAGGGGGGACTAGCGGGGATTACGAGCAGTACTTC. Drawing the rest from reference TRBV7-6 and TRBJ2-7, the complete variable domain is GAGVSQSPRYKVTKRGQDVALRCDPISGHVSLYWYRQALGQGPEFLTYFNYEAQQDKSGLPNDRFSAERPEGSISTLTIQRTEQRDSAMYRCASSLGGTSGDYEQYFGPGTRLTVT.

This clone appeared a single time. This CDR3 is CASSVGGQETQYF. DNA of the CDR3: TGTGCCAGCAGCGTAGGAGGCCAAGAGACCCAGTACTTC. The J gene is TRBJ2-5, the V gene TRBV9, with D uncertain. V lost 0 bases and J lost 1, with 4 bases in between. The CDR3 is 13 amino acids. Germline V gene lookup returns CDR1 SGDLS and CDR2 YYNGEE.

The chain is built from TRBV2 and TRBJ2-1; D possibly corresponds to TRBD1 (6 bases). The germline V gene encodes CDR1 SNHLY and CDR2 FYNNEI. The CDR3 length is 15 residues. Trimming took off 4 bases at V and 12 bases at J, with 22 bases between the two ends. The CDR3 DNA reads TGTGCCAGCAGTGGGGCCCAGCCTCCGAGGGGGAGGCAGTTCTTC. Residues: CASSGAQPPRGRQFF.

The gene calls are TRBV27 and TRBJ1-5; TRBD1 aligns across 8 bases. The V segment lost 10 bases and the J segment 0 bases; nucleotides outside the gene matches: 14. This CDR3 has 17 residues. Germline CDR1 and CDR2: MNHEY and SMNVEV (reference sequence). CDR3 DNA: TGTGCCATCAAACCGGGACAGGTGAAACATAGCAATCAGCCCCAGCATTTT. Its translation: CAIKPGQVKHSNQPQHF.

The rearrangement joins TRBV19 to TRBJ1-2; perhaps TRBD1 as D (5 bases). Germline CDR1 LNHDA, CDR2 SQIVND (reference sequence). Trimming removed 1 base at V and 6 bases at J, with 27 bases between. This CDR3 region has 19 residues. In DNA, the CDR3 is TGTGCCAGTAGTATAGTGGCCCCTGATTGGGGGGGACTTTTTGATGGCTACACCTTC. This sequence encodes CASSIVAPDWGGLFDGYTF.

In this sample, this clone turned up a few times. This rearrangement joins TRBV2 to TRBJ1-2; maybe TRBD1 (5 bases). This CDR3 is built from 13 residues. Trimming removed 6 bases at V and 8 bases at J, with 16 bases between. Looked up from germline, CDR1 is SNHLY and CDR2 is FYNNEI. The CDR3 coding sequence is TGTGCCAGCAGCATCGGGGGAGGGTTGGGCTACACCTTC. This translates into CASSIGGGLGYTF.

V and J are TRBV7-2 and TRBJ2-5; D remains unclear. The CDR3 extends over 12 amino acids. Between the trimmed V and J ends, which lost 4 bases and 1 base, there was a span of 4 bases. Germline CDR1 SGHTA, CDR2 FQGNSA. The CDR3 region is CASSSLQETQYF. DNA for the CDR3: TGTGCCAGCAGCTCACTCCAAGAGACCCAGTACTTC.

The rearrangement joins TRBV2 to TRBJ1-5; D remains unclear. This CDR3 contains 15 residues. The germline V gene encodes CDR1 SNHLY and CDR2 FYNNEI. The V end lost 2 bases, the J end lost 4 bases, and 12 bases lay between the germline ends. The CDR3 region is CASSESGERNQPQHF. CDR3 in DNA: TGTGCCAGCAGTGAAAGCGGGGAGAGGAATCAGCCCCAGCATTTT.

V is TRBV7-2 and J is TRBJ1-4; 8 bases match TRBD1. J gave up 4 bases and V 0 bases, and 4 bases lay outside the gene matches. CDR3 length: 16 residues. Germline V CDR1 and CDR2: SGHTA, FQGNSA. This CDR3 is CASSLAGDRLNEKLFF. CDR3 coding DNA: TGTGCCAGCAGCTTAGCCGGGGACAGGCTTAATGAAAAACTGTTTTTT. The full variable domain, with the rest looked up from reference TRBV7-2 and TRBJ1-4, is GAGVSQSPSNKVTEKGKDVELRCDPISGHTALYWYRQSLGQGLEFLIYFQGNSAPDKSGLPSDRFSAERTGGSVSTLTIQRTQQEDSAVYLCASSLAGDRLNEKLFFGSGTQLSVL.

There are a few counts of this clone. This sequence joins TRBV19 and TRBJ2-1; D might be TRBD2 (6 bases). Trimming took off 2 bases at V and 7 bases at J, with 9 bases between the two ends. Germline V gene lookup returns CDR1 LNHDA and CDR2 SQIVND (reference sequence). CDR3 size: 13 residues. This CDR3 is CASSITEGNEQFF. The CDR3 nucleotides read TGTGCCAGTAGTATAACGGAGGGAAATGAGCAGTTCTTC.

The chain is built from TRBV28 and TRBJ2-7, with TRBD2 identical over 11 bases. This CDR3 has 16 amino acids. V was clipped by 3 bases and J by 2 bases; unmatched bases: 6. The germline gives CDR1 MDHEN, CDR2 SYDVKM. For the CDR3, the DNA is TGTGCCAGCAGTTTTAGGTCTAGCGGGAGGACCTACGAGCAGTACTTC. It is translated as CASSFRSSGRTYEQYF.

This chain uses TRBV7-9 with TRBJ1-2; D not resolved. The CDR3 loop spans 15 amino acids. Germline-derived CDR1 and CDR2 are SEHNR and FQNEAQ (reference sequence). Trimming shortened V by 0 bases and J by 1 base, and 9 bases separated the two germline ends. CDR3 protein: CASSLALGSNYGYTF. The CDR3 DNA sequence: TGTGCCAGCAGCTTAGCGCTAGGCAGTAACTATGGCTACACCTTC.

The chain links TRBV11-2 to TRBJ2-7; D not certain. V was pared by 5 bases and J by 3 bases, with 20 bases between. Germline assignment: CDR1 SGHAT and CDR2 FQNNGV. The CDR3 is 16 amino acids. The CDR3 nucleotides are TGTGCCAGCAGCCCCCGAGTAAAGGCAGGCAGCTACGAGCAGTACTTC. The encoded protein is CASSPRVKAGSYEQYF.